This T cell receptor (beta chain) was identified during a study of sequential checkpoint blockade in melanoma. About the study: First-line arms were nivolumab then ipilimumab, or the reverse, randomized 1:1. Each arm's sequence ended with maintenance nivolumab.

This clone came up once. Data came from immunoSEQ multiplex PCR; TCRdb stores just in-frame clones and leaves some out. The sample holds about 10,000 clones; more than 60% are singletons and the top ten take over 10%. Treatment noted: randomized to nivolumab then ipilimumab (arm A) or the reverse (arm B). None of the patients previously received DNA-damaging chemotherapy. From thawed PBMCs, live CD3+CD8+ cells negative for CD19 and CD56 were sorted. The input for sequencing was CD8+ T cells sorted from blood (inferred from file names), taken from a patient given nivolumab and ipilimumab in sequence. This receptor was taken from a human donor with melanoma.

CDR3 sequence (DNA): TGTGCCATCAGTGCTAGCGGGAGGGGGAATGAGCAGTTCTTC. It specifies CAISASGRGNEQFF. The V gene is TRBV10-3, the J gene TRBJ2-1; 12 positions agree with TRBD2. Germline trimming cut 4 bases from V and 7 bases from J; bases unmatched to any gene: 2. Germline CDR1 and CDR2: ENHRY and SYGVKD. The CDR3 length is 14 residues.